This record looks at one T cell receptor (beta chain) sequence and its context. Original data processing: Scientists estimated how many nucleated cells there were by amplifying reference gene primers. Here immunoSEQ multiplex PCR was the method, and the copy in TCRdb shows in-frame clones only, minus some. Clonal size and the V and J genes are those of that table, whereas D and trimming came from the DNA. The sample contains some 250,000 clones, roughly four fifths of which appear only once. The sample is drawn from a study of blood T cell repertoires in COVID-19. The germline V gene encodes CDR1 SQVTM and CDR2 ANQGSEA. J was trimmed by 5 bases and V by 4 bases; bases with no gene match: 7. CDR3 length: 14 residues.

The sequence derives from a woman aged 55-70 years with active or convalescent COVID-19. This chain links TRBV29-1 with TRBJ1-5, with TRBD1 matching over 8 bases. Material for sequencing was peripheral blood. The DNA of the CDR3 is TGCAGCGTTGGGGGGACAGGATCAGATCAGCCCCAGCATTTT. Its protein product is CSVGGTGSDQPQHF.